A single sample gave rise to the 30 T cell receptor beta chains below, sequenced in a study of T cell clonality in common variable immunodeficiency. Whole-study results and caveats: Fewer deletions and N-nucleotide insertions were reportedly seen in common variable immunodeficiency TCR beta sequences.

These receptors have no known antigen. TCRdb's table, derived via immunoSEQ multiplex PCR, lists solely in-frame clones and lacks some. The sample holds 8,000 to 9,500 clones. The sample comprised peripheral blood mononuclear cells. These receptors were collected from a human donor with common variable immunodeficiency.

As regards this clone: The read terminates 3 residues ahead of where the CDR3 ends, so the germline J gene completes it. The chain recombines TRBV19 with TRBJ2-5; 11 nucleotides line up with TRBD2. The CDR3 is 15 residues long. J lost 2 bases, V lost 5 bases, and 4 bases had no gene match. Germline CDR1 reads LNHDA; CDR2 reads SQIVND (reference sequence). CDR3: CASSVRLAGQETQYF. CDR3 bases read: TGTGCCAGTAGTGTAAGACTAGCGGGGCAAGAGACC. The complete variable domain, with remaining parts taken from reference TRBV19 and TRBJ2-5, reads DGGITQSPKYLFRKEGQNVTLSCEQNLNHDAMYWYRQDPGQGLRLIYYSQIVNDFQKGDIAEGYSVSREKKESFPLTVTSAQKNPTAFYLCASSVRLAGQETQYFGPGTRLLVL.

According to its frequency, this clone is medium-sized (0.01 to 0.1%). The read gets to within 3 residues of the CDR3 end, and the germline J gene fills in the rest. V is TRBV20-1 and J is TRBJ1-3; TRBD1 agrees at 10 bases. Per the germline V gene, CDR1 is DFQATT and CDR2 is SNEGSKA (reference sequence). CDR3 size: 14 residues. After removal of 4 bases from V and 2 bases from J, the junction contained 2 bases not matched to a gene. The CDR3 is CSAIGTGAGNTIYF. CDR3 bases read: TGCAGTGCTATTGGGACAGGGGCTGGAAACACC.

This CDR3 reads CASSRGTGMNTEAFF. The CDR3 bases that were read are TGTGCCAGTAGTAGGGGGACAGGGATGAACACTGAA. The chain carries TRBV19 and TRBJ1-1; TRBD1 matches at 9 bases. The DNA ends 3 residues before the CDR3 does, and the rest of the CDR3 is filled in from the germline J gene. The CDR3 is 15 amino acids. Germline V CDR1 and CDR2: LNHDA, SQIVND (reference sequence). J was trimmed by 0 bases and V by 4 bases; bases with no gene match: 3.

Regarding this clone: The CDR3 end lies 3 residues beyond the end of the read and is filled in from the germline J gene. The chain is built from TRBV19 and TRBJ2-3; 7 bases align to TRBD2. The germline V gene has CDR1 LNHDA and CDR2 SQIVND (reference sequence). CDR3 length equals 15 residues. The CDR3 here is CASSTSRTSWDAQYF. The covered CDR3 bases are TGTGCCAGTAGTACCTCAAGGACTAGTTGGGATGCG.

In regard to this clone: The CDR3 extends 3 residues past the end of the read, so its final part is completed from the germline J gene. V gene TRBV19 combines with J gene TRBJ2-1; 12 nucleotides align to TRBD1. Germline V gene lookup returns CDR1 LNHDA and CDR2 SQIVND (reference sequence). The V and J ends lost 4 bases and 7 bases, in that order; junction bases with no gene match: 11. The CDR3 totals 17 residues. The sequenced CDR3 bases are TGTGCCAGTAGTAAAAATTTTGGGACAGGGGGCACGAATGAG. Translation: CASSKNFGTGGTNE. The full CDR3 sequence reads CASSKNFGTGGTNEQFF.

Comment on this clone: The read ends 3 residues shy of where the CDR3 ends; the end is completed using the germline J gene. V usage is TRBV6-2 or TRBV6-3 and J usage is TRBJ2-1; 9 bases agree with TRBD1. V dropped 2 bases and J dropped 7; count of bases not matched to a gene: 6. Germline V gene data show CDR1 as MNHEY and CDR2 as SVGEGT. The CDR3 is made up of 15 amino acids. The sequenced part of the CDR3 DNA is TGTGCCAGCAGTTACAGGACAGGGGACAGAAATGAG. Translation: CASSYRTGDRNE. The complete CDR3 protein is CASSYRTGDRNEQFF.

As to this clone: The sequence runs out 3 residues before the end of the CDR3; the remainder is reconstructed from the germline J gene. V usage is TRBV2 and J usage is TRBJ2-5; D may be TRBD2 (6 bases). Deletions cut 4 bases from V and 2 bases from J, with 14 bases between. This CDR3 contains 15 residues. Germline CDR1 is SNHLY and CDR2 is FYNNEI. The CDR3 sequence: CASSGGDGPQETQYF. Partial CDR3 DNA: TGTGCCAGCAGTGGGGGGGACGGACCTCAAGAGACC.

To note about this clone: The read stops 3 residues short of the end of the CDR3; the missing end is completed from the germline J gene. The chain links TRBV18 to TRBJ1-2, with D tentatively TRBD1 (6 bases). Trimming cost V 3 bases and J 2 bases, with 10 bases left between them. The CDR3 consists of 14 residues. Per germline, CDR1 KGHSH and CDR2 LQKENI. CDR3 amino acids: CASSPTGPNYGYTF. The CDR3 bases that were read are TGTGCCAGCTCACCGACAGGACCCAACTATGGC.

As concerns this clone: Coverage ceases 3 residues before the CDR3 finishes, and the germline J gene fills in the end. The rearrangement joins TRBV2 to TRBJ2-3; TRBD1 might be the D (7 bases). The CDR3 has 16 amino acids. V was shortened by 5 bases and J by 3 bases, with 18 bases between the two germline ends. Germline assignment: CDR1 SNHLY and CDR2 FYNNEI. The part of the CDR3 DNA that was read is TGTGCCAGCAGTTCGGCAAGGACAGGAGGGACAGATACG. Residues: CASSSARTGGTDT. The CDR3 in full is CASSSARTGGTDTQYF.

With respect to this clone: Read data end 3 residues before the CDR3 end; the end is taken from the germline J gene. V and J are TRBV5-1 and TRBJ2-4; D is uncertain. The V and J ends lost 1 base and 6 bases respectively, with 8 bases between them. The CDR3 totals 13 residues. In germline, CDR1 is SGHRS, CDR2 YFSETQ. Partial CDR3 DNA: TGCGCCAGCAGCTTGAAAGGGCTAAACATT. Translation gives CASSLKGLNI. The full CDR3 is CASSLKGLNIQYF.

A remark on this clone: The read terminates 3 residues before the CDR3 end, so the remaining end is supplied by the germline J gene. The rearrangement joins TRBV18 to TRBJ2-5; 7 nucleotides line up with TRBD2. There are 15 residues in the CDR3. Trimming at V came to 2 bases and at J to 2 bases, leaving 5 bases not matched to a gene. Germline V gene sequence: CDR1 KGHSH, CDR2 LQKENI. CDR3 DNA (partial): TGTGCCAGCTCACCAAATGGGCGGGGGCAAGAGACC. Its translation is CASSPNGRGQET. The full-length CDR3 reads as CASSPNGRGQETQYF.

This CDR3 reads CSVERLSGYEQYF. The part of the CDR3 DNA that was read is TGCAGCGTTGAACGGCTTTCGGGCTACGAG. The V and J genes are TRBV29-1 and TRBJ2-7; D is undetermined. Coverage ceases 3 residues before the CDR3 finishes, and the germline J gene fills in the end. The CDR3 has 13 amino acids. CDR1 SQVTM and CDR2 ANQGSEA come from the germline V gene. Between the trimmed V and J ends, which lost 2 bases and 3 bases, there was a span of 11 bases.

Comments on this clone: The read ends 3 residues early relative to the CDR3; the germline J gene fills the gap. This chain connects TRBV7-8 to TRBJ2-1; 9 positions match TRBD2. This CDR3 contains 16 residues. V dropped 2 bases and J dropped 6; count of bases not matched to a gene: 8. CDR1 SGHVS and CDR2 FQNEAQ come from the germline V gene. CDR3 bases read: TGTGCCAGCAGCTTAACCTTAGCGGGAGCTTCCAATGAG. Translated: CASSLTLAGASNE. The full-length CDR3 reads as CASSLTLAGASNEQFF.

Worth noting for this clone: Read data end 3 residues before the CDR3 end; the end is taken from the germline J gene. The V gene is TRBV5-1, the J gene TRBJ2-3; D is uncertain. V was shortened by 0 bases and J by 0 bases, with 8 bases between the two germline ends. The CDR3 totals 15 residues. The germline CDR1 and CDR2 sequences are SGHRS and YFSETQ. The CDR3 region is CASSLEAPSTDTQYF. Incomplete CDR3 DNA: TGCGCCAGCAGCTTGGAAGCCCCTAGCACAGATACG.

Regarding this clone: The read ends 3 residues early relative to the CDR3; the germline J gene fills the gap. The chain recombines TRBV11-3 with TRBJ2-1; 8 positions match TRBD1. The CDR3 spans 12 residues. Germline V gene data show CDR1 as SGHNT and CDR2 as YENEEA. V was pared by 5 bases and J by 9 bases, with 3 bases of the junction left unmatched. CDR3 sequence: CASSQDRGEQFF. CDR3 DNA, as far as it was read: TGTGCCAGCAGCCAAGACAGGGGTGAG.

Details on this clone: The read falls 3 residues short of the CDR3 end, and the missing part is taken from the germline J gene. The chain uses TRBV6-2 or TRBV6-3 and TRBJ1-1; 8 bases match TRBD1. The CDR3 totals 14 residues. V was clipped by 4 bases and J by 4 bases; unmatched bases: 5. Germline V CDR1 and CDR2: MNHEY, SVGEGT. Partial CDR3 DNA: TGTGCCAGCAGTTCAGGGGGCTGGGGCACTGAA. The encoded protein is CASSSGGWGTE. The entire CDR3 is CASSSGGWGTEAFF.

Notes on this clone: The missing CDR3 end, 3 residues past where the read stops, is filled in from the germline J gene. The V and J genes are TRBV19 and TRBJ2-2, with TRBD2 identical over 9 bases. The junction had 11 bases not matched to a gene; V was cut back by 8 bases and J by 4 bases. The CDR3 contains 16 residues. Per the germline V gene, CDR1 is LNHDA and CDR2 is SQIVND (reference sequence). CDR3 loop: CASEGASGASTGELFF. The CDR3 DNA, read in part, is TGTGCCAGTGAGGGAGCTAGCGGGGCCAGCACCGGGGAG.

About this clone: The read stops 3 residues short of the end of the CDR3; the missing end is completed from the germline J gene. This chain uses TRBV19 with TRBJ2-1, with 9 bases lining up with TRBD1. The germline V gene has CDR1 LNHDA and CDR2 SQIVND (reference sequence). The CDR3 spans 15 residues. The J segment lost 0 bases and the V segment lost 6 bases, leaving 3 bases of the junction unmatched. Partial CDR3 DNA: TGTGCCAGTAGAACGACAGGGGGCTCCTACAATGAG. The encoded protein is CASRTTGGSYNE. The full CDR3 sequence reads CASRTTGGSYNEQFF.

Turning to this clone: Coverage ceases 3 residues before the CDR3 finishes, and the germline J gene fills in the end. The chain combines TRBV19 with TRBJ1-5; the match to TRBD1 covers 8 bases. V trimming: 5 bases; J trimming: 4 bases; junction bases outside the gene matches: 10. Germline V gene sequence: CDR1 LNHDA, CDR2 SQIVND (reference sequence). CDR3 size: 16 residues. The CDR3 is CASSATGTGGNQPQHF. The part of the CDR3 DNA that was read is TGTGCCAGTAGTGCCACCGGGACAGGTGGTAATCAGCCC. Supplemented by reference TRBV19 and TRBJ1-5, the full variable domain reads DGGITQSPKYLFRKEGQNVTLSCEQNLNHDAMYWYRQDPGQGLRLIYYSQIVNDFQKGDIAEGYSVSREKKESFPLTVTSAQKNPTAFYLCASSATGTGGNQPQHFGDGTRLSIL.

Worth noting for this clone: The CDR3 end falls 3 residues outside the read, so it is completed with the germline J gene. The chain recombines TRBV20-1 with TRBJ2-7, with 12 bases fitting TRBD2. The V and J ends lost 1 base and 0 bases, in that order; junction bases with no gene match: 10. The length of the CDR3 is 18 residues. Looked up from germline, CDR1 is DFQATT and CDR2 is SNEGSKA (reference sequence). CDR3 amino acids: CSARAPLGLAGSSYEQYF. The CDR3 bases that were read are TGCAGTGCTAGAGCCCCCCTCGGACTAGCGGGAAGCTCCTACGAG.

Concerning this clone: Read data end 3 residues before the CDR3 end; the end is taken from the germline J gene. The V gene is TRBV19, the J gene TRBJ1-2; a weak D match, TRBD1 (5 bases). V lost 7 bases to trimming and J lost 7 bases, with 13 bases between them. Per the germline V gene, CDR1 is LNHDA and CDR2 is SQIVND (reference sequence). CDR3 length: 12 amino acids. The sequenced CDR3 bases are TGTGCCAGTACGTTAGGGGTAGCTGGC. Translated, it gives CASTLGVAG. The entire CDR3 protein is CASTLGVAGYTF.

CDR3 amino acids: CASSIGGAGANVLTF. The covered CDR3 bases are TGTGCCAGTAGTATCGGGGGGGCTGGGGCCAACGTC. V and J are TRBV19 and TRBJ2-6, with 8 bases fitting TRBD2. The CDR3 goes on 3 residues after the read ends, and that part is filled in from the germline J gene. The CDR3 is 15 amino acids. Germline V gives CDR1 LNHDA, CDR2 SQIVND (reference sequence). J lost 2 bases, V lost 3 bases, and 0 bases had no gene match.

CDR3: CASSIVRGYYNEQFF. CDR3 DNA, as far as it was read: TGTGCCAGTAGTATTGTCAGGGGGTACTACAATGAG. This rearrangement joins TRBV19 to TRBJ2-1, with 7 bases matching TRBD1. The read terminates 3 residues before the CDR3 end, so the remaining end is supplied by the germline J gene. V lost 3 bases and J lost 3; bases outside the gene matches: 5. Germline lookup yields CDR1 LNHDA and CDR2 SQIVND (reference sequence). This CDR3 is 15 amino acids long.

With respect to this clone: The DNA ends 3 residues before the CDR3 does, and the rest of the CDR3 is filled in from the germline J gene. The J gene is TRBJ2-3, the V gene TRBV7-2, with D perhaps matching TRBD1 (5 bases). Germline lookup yields CDR1 SGHTA and CDR2 FQGNSA. V was clipped by 5 bases and J by 2 bases, with 11 bases between them. The CDR3 extends over 14 amino acids. The sequenced part of the CDR3 DNA is TGTGCCAGCAGCCAAGACAGAGCCACAGATACG. Amino acid sequence: CASSQDRATDT. The full CDR3 protein is CASSQDRATDTQYF.

About this clone: The read terminates 3 residues before the CDR3 end, so the remaining end is supplied by the germline J gene. The rearrangement links TRBV7-9 to TRBJ1-2; D is possibly TRBD1 (5 bases). V was cut by 3 bases and J by 5 bases, with 7 bases left in between. There are 12 residues in the CDR3. The germline V gene has CDR1 SEHNR and CDR2 FQNEAQ (reference sequence). CDR3 loop: CASSFDSYGYTF. CDR3 DNA, as far as it was read: TGTGCCAGCAGCTTTGACAGTTATGGC.

A note on this clone: The read ends 3 residues early relative to the CDR3; the germline J gene fills the gap. J is TRBJ1-1 and V is TRBV19; TRBD1 matches at 7 bases. The germline gives CDR1 LNHDA, CDR2 SQIVND (reference sequence). The V gene end was trimmed by 7 bases and the J gene end by 4 bases; junction bases not matched to a gene: 15. The CDR3 is 16 amino acids. The CDR3 spells CASTLGQIDLGTEAFF. The covered CDR3 bases are TGTGCCAGTACCTTGGGACAGATAGATTTGGGCACTGAA.

Comment on this clone: The CDR3 goes on 3 residues after the read ends, and that part is filled in from the germline J gene. The rearrangement links TRBV7-9 to TRBJ1-1, with D possibly being TRBD1 (6 bases). The CDR3 loop spans 14 amino acids. Between the trimmed V and J ends, which lost 5 bases and 6 bases, there was a span of 16 bases. Germline values: CDR1 SEHNR, CDR2 FQNEAQ (reference sequence). The CDR3 sequence: CASSPTVTGAEAFF. Incomplete CDR3 DNA: TGTGCCAGCAGCCCGACCGTGACAGGCGCTGAA.

In the case of this clone: The read gets to within 3 residues of the CDR3 end, and the germline J gene fills in the rest. The gene calls are TRBV30 and TRBJ2-6; D is possibly TRBD1 (5 bases). Germline V gene lookup returns CDR1 GTSNPN and CDR2 SVGIG (reference sequence). This CDR3 region has 18 residues. Trimming took 0 bases from V and 0 from J, leaving 15 bases between them. The CDR3 here is CAWSVPAGSLSGANVLTF. The CDR3 DNA, read in part, is TGTGCCTGGAGTGTACCCGCAGGGTCCCTCTCTGGGGCCAACGTC.

This clone shows up as medium-sized by frequency. Sequencing ends 3 residues short of the CDR3 end; the germline J gene provides the rest. The chain carries TRBV5-1 and TRBJ2-5; the match to TRBD1 covers 8 bases. The trim removed 4 bases at V and 3 bases at J, leaving 5 bases unmatched. This CDR3 is built from 14 residues. CDR1 is SGHRS, CDR2 YFSETQ, per germline. The CDR3 sequence: CASSLAGQEETQYF. CDR3 bases read: TGCGCCAGCAGCCTCGCGGGACAGGAAGAGACC.

Its frequency marks this clone as medium-sized. The missing CDR3 end, 3 residues past where the read stops, is filled in from the germline J gene. V is TRBV19 and J is TRBJ2-7; D may be TRBD2 (5 bases). Germline V CDR1 and CDR2: LNHDA, SQIVND (reference sequence). The ends were cut back, 3 bases at V and 1 base at J, with 10 bases in the middle. The CDR3 loop spans 14 amino acids. The CDR3 sequence: CASSIGRGSYEQYF. The DNA read from the CDR3 is TGTGCCAGTAGTATTGGCCGGGGATCCTACGAG. The whole variable domain, remainder taken from reference TRBV19 and TRBJ2-7, is DGGITQSPKYLFRKEGQNVTLSCEQNLNHDAMYWYRQDPGQGLRLIYYSQIVNDFQKGDIAEGYSVSREKKESFPLTVTSAQKNPTAFYLCASSIGRGSYEQYFGPGTRLTVT.